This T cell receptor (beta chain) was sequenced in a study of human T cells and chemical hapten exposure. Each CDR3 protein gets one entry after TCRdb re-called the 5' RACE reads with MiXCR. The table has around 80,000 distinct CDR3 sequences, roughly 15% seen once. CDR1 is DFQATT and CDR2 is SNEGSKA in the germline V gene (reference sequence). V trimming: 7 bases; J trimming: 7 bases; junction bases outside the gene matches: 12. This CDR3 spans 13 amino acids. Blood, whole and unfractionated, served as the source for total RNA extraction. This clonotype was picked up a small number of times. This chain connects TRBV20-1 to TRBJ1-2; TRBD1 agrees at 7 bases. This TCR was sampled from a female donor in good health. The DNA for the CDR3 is TGCAGTGGTGGCAGGGGGGGTCTGAGTGGCTACACCTTC. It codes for CSGGRGGLSGYTF.